This T cell receptor beta chain was identified during a study of CD8 T cells in Susac syndrome. As for the study in general: Patients with Susac syndrome were therapy-naive, on corticosteroids, or on intravenous immunoglobulin alone at the time that blood was drawn.

In germline, CDR1 is DFQATT, CDR2 SNEGSKA (reference sequence). V was cut by 0 bases and J by 1 base, with 9 bases left in between. This CDR3 contains 14 residues. Random-hexamer reverse transcription was applied to about 0.5 to 1 ug RNA. MiXCR, run by TCRdb on the immunoSEQ multiplex PCR reads, gives a single entry per CDR3 protein. Here the sample spans about 120,000 distinct CDR3 sequences, just under 95% being singletons. V usage is TRBV20-1 and J usage is TRBJ2-5; no definite D call. Sequenced sample: CD8+ T cells from PBMCs. The receptor comes from a human donor with Susac syndrome. The CDR3 bases are TGCAGTGCTAGAGATCGGAACAGCCAAGAGACCCAGTACTTC. It yields the protein CSARDRNSQETQYF.